This entry lists 4 T cell receptor beta chains sequenced from one sample in a study of T cell responses to AZD1222 COVID-19 vaccine. TCRdb keeps only in-frame clones here, not all; method: immunoSEQ multiplex PCR. This sample has about 120,000 clones, with around 91% found just once. The input for sequencing was peripheral blood, taken on day 0 of MenACWY control vaccination. These receptors were collected from an adult in good health.

This clone was seen once. The CDR3 spells CASSEWVRDGEKLFF. The CDR3 coding sequence is TGTGCCAGCAGTGAATGGGTGAGGGACGGTGAAAAACTGTTTTTT. The rearrangement links TRBV25-1 to TRBJ1-4; tentatively, D is TRBD1 (5 bases). Germline-derived CDR1 and CDR2 are MGHDK and SYGVNS. The CDR3 has 15 residues. Trimming stripped 1 base from V and 7 bases from J, with 13 bases between.

The chain has TRBV10-3 and TRBJ1-2; unclear D gene. The CDR3 extends over 12 amino acids. Germline values: CDR1 ENHRY, CDR2 SYGVKD. Trimming pared 6 bases from V and 8 bases from J, leaving 13 bases between. The DNA for the CDR3 is TGTGCCATCAGCGACATGGAGATGGGCTACACCTTC. Protein sequence: CAISDMEMGYTF.

The genes are TRBV19 and TRBJ1-5, with D tentatively TRBD1 (6 bases). This CDR3 has 21 residues. Trimming shortened V by 10 bases and J by 0 bases, and 34 bases separated the two germline ends. Germline V CDR1 and CDR2: LNHDA, SQIVND (reference sequence). CDR3 sequence reads: CATLVGPWGGQGVYSNQPQHF. The CDR3 bases are TGTGCCACCTTAGTCGGTCCTTGGGGGGGGCAAGGGGTATATAGCAATCAGCCCCAGCATTTT.

The chain uses TRBV27 and TRBJ2-3; 7 bases agree with TRBD2. Germline assignment: CDR1 MNHEY and CDR2 SMNVEV (reference sequence). Trimming took 4 bases from V and 3 from J; bases not matched to a gene: 10. CDR3 length: 16 residues. The CDR3 DNA is TGTGCCAGCAGTTCCCGTTTGGGCGGGAGAACAGATACGCAGTATTTT. It encodes CASSSRLGGRTDTQYF.